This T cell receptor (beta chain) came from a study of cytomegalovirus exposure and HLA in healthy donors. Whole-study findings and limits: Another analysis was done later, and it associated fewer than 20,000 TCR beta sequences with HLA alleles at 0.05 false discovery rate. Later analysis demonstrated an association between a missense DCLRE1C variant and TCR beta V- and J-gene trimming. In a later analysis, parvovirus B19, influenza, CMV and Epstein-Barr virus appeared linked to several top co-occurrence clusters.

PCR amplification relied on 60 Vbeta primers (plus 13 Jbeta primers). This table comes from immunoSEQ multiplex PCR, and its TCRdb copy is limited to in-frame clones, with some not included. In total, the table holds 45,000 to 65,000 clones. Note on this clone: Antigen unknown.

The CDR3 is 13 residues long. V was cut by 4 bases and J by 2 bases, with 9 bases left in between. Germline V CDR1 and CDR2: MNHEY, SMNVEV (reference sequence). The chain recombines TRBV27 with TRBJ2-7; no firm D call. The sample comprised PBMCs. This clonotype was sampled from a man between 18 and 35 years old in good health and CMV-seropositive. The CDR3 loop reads CASSWSRAYEQYF. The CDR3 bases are TGTGCCAGCAGTTGGAGCAGAGCCTACGAGCAGTACTTC.